The 19 T cell receptor beta chains given below trace back to one sample, sequenced in a study of shared clonotypes between healthy human individuals. CD8 cells regarded as naive lacked CD45RO, were positively chosen for CCR7, and omitted terminally differentiated effector memory CD45RA+ cells. This table comes from immunoSEQ multiplex PCR, and its TCRdb copy is limited to in-frame clones, with some not included. Among roughly 2,000,000 clones listed, 93% were seen once. Sequenced sample: naive CD8+ T cells from PBMCs. The receptors originated from a man younger than 35 in good health. Some clones in this sample may be carry-over from other donors' samples.

This clone was counted only a few times. This specimen includes other DNA sequences encoding the same CDR3. CDR3 DNA: TGTGCCAGCAGTTCCGGGGGCTACGAGCAGTACTTC. This gives the protein CASSSGGYEQYF. This sequence joins TRBV27 and TRBJ2-7, with D possibly TRBD2 on 6 matching bases. Trimming removed 4 bases at V and 3 bases at J, with 7 bases between. Germline CDR1 reads MNHEY; CDR2 reads SMNVEV (reference sequence). This CDR3 contains 12 residues.

This clone was detected once. This chain joins TRBV7-9 and TRBJ2-5, with D hard to call. This CDR3 has 12 residues. Germline assignment: CDR1 SEHNR and CDR2 FQNEAQ (reference sequence). Trimming stripped 1 base from V and 8 bases from J, with 8 bases between. The CDR3 bases are TGTGCCAGCAGCTTAGGATTGGACACCCAGTACTTC. Residues: CASSLGLDTQYF.

The V call is TRBV6-1, the J call TRBJ1-1; D gene uncertain. Germline V lookup: CDR1 MNHNS, CDR2 SASEGT. Trimming took off 5 bases at V and 0 bases at J, with 7 bases between the two ends. The CDR3 length is 13 residues. CDR3 nucleotides: TGTGCCAGCAGTTCAGGCATGAACACTGAAGCTTTCTTT. It translates to CASSSGMNTEAFF.

The chain combines TRBV25-1 with TRBJ2-3, with 8 positions matching TRBD2. Germline V gene lookup returns CDR1 MGHDK and CDR2 SYGVNS. V shed 6 bases and J 2 bases; nucleotides not matched to a gene: 1. CDR3 length equals 13 residues. CDR3 protein: CASRLADTDTQYF. CDR3 coding DNA: TGTGCCAGCAGACTAGCGGACACAGATACGCAGTATTTT.

V is TRBV10-3 and J is TRBJ2-7; TRBD2 matches at 10 bases. The CDR3 is 15 residues long. Germline V CDR1 and CDR2: ENHRY, SYGVKD. V lost 0 bases, J lost 3 bases, and 2 bases stayed unmatched. The CDR3 nucleotides read TGTGCCATCAGTGAGTCAGCTAGCGGGGGCTACGAGCAGTACTTC. Protein sequence: CAISESASGGYEQYF.

The chain is built from TRBV27 and TRBJ1-5, with 7 bases fitting TRBD1. This CDR3 contains 15 residues. The J segment lost 1 base and the V segment lost 5 bases, leaving 5 bases of the junction unmatched. CDR1 is MNHEY and CDR2 is SMNVEV in the germline V gene (reference sequence). The CDR3 sequence: CASSLTGQSNQPQHF. In DNA form, the CDR3 reads TGTGCCAGCAGTCTGACGGGACAGAGCAATCAGCCCCAGCATTTT.

The chain uses TRBV6-5 and TRBJ1-6; D is perhaps TRBD1 (5 bases). CDR3 length equals 14 residues. The germline V and J ends were trimmed by 3 bases and 10 bases, with 13 bases remaining between them. CDR1 MNHEY and CDR2 SVGAGI come from the germline V gene. The CDR3 loop is CASSYIQGESPLHF. CDR3 in DNA: TGTGCCAGCAGTTATATTCAGGGAGAATCACCCCTCCACTTT.

This chain joins TRBV29-1 and TRBJ1-1; D gene unclear. Germline V gene data show CDR1 as SQVTM and CDR2 as ANQGSEA. The V end lost 6 bases, the J end lost 11 bases, and 16 bases lay between the germline ends. This CDR3 has 11 amino acids. The CDR3 here is CSVVEGIEAFF. CDR3 bases: TGCAGCGTGGTGGAAGGCATCGAGGCTTTCTTT.

This chain joins TRBV13 and TRBJ2-2; D gene uncertain. There are 14 residues in the CDR3. CDR1 and CDR2 from the germline V gene are PRHDT and FYEKMQ (reference sequence). V was cut by 4 bases and J by 3 bases, with 9 bases left in between. This chain's CDR3 is CASSSRIYTGELFF. CDR3 in DNA: TGTGCCAGCAGCTCGAGGATTTACACCGGGGAGCTGTTTTTT. The complete variable domain, with remaining parts taken from reference TRBV13 and TRBJ2-2, reads AAGVIQSPRHLIKEKRETATLKCYPIPRHDTVYWYQQGPGQDPQFLISFYEKMQSDKGSIPDRFSAQQFSDYHSELNMSSLELGDSALYFCASSSRIYTGELFFGEGSRLTVL.

This rearrangement joins TRBV9 to TRBJ2-7, with D possibly being TRBD2 (7 bases). CDR3 length equals 13 residues. The V gene's germline CDR1 is SGDLS and CDR2 YYNGEE. Trimming shortened V by 3 bases and J by 3 bases, and 10 bases separated the two germline ends. The CDR3 reads CASSGGGVYEQYF. The DNA for the CDR3 is TGTGCCAGCAGCGGAGGGGGGGTCTACGAGCAGTACTTC.

The chain is built from TRBV4-3 and TRBJ2-7; a possible D gene is TRBD1 (5 bases). With 0 bases removed from V and 0 bases from J, the gap between germline ends came to 15 bases. Looked up from germline, CDR1 is LGHNA and CDR2 is YSLEER. There are 17 residues in the CDR3. CDR3 nucleotide sequence: TGCGCCAGCAGCCAAGACGTAGGGGCAGGGAACTCCTACGAGCAGTACTTC. As protein: CASSQDVGAGNSYEQYF.

This clone appeared a single time. The rearrangement joins TRBV29-1 to TRBJ1-1; D perhaps matches TRBD1 (6 bases). The V end was cut by 5 bases, the J end by 1 base, with 17 bases between. This CDR3 contains 15 residues. CDR1 is SQVTM, CDR2 ANQGSEA, per germline. CDR3 region: CSVSHLGAGNTEAFF. CDR3 coding DNA: TGCAGCGTTTCACACTTGGGGGCGGGGAACACTGAAGCTTTCTTT.

The chain links TRBV5-8 to TRBJ2-1; tentative D call: TRBD1 (5 bases). In germline, CDR1 is SGHTS, CDR2 YDEGEE. The CDR3 runs to 14 residues. The V end was cut by 1 base, the J end by 6 bases, with 11 bases between. CDR3 in amino acids: CASSLLQALNEQFF. The DNA for the CDR3 is TGTGCCAGCAGCTTGTTACAGGCCCTCAATGAGCAGTTCTTC.

The V gene is TRBV9, the J gene TRBJ2-5; either TRBD1 or TRBD2 may fit D (5 bases each). This CDR3 spans 15 amino acids. Between the trimmed V and J ends, which lost 4 bases and 4 bases, there was a span of 17 bases. Per germline, CDR1 SGDLS and CDR2 YYNGEE. The CDR3 protein is CASSSWDGKLETQYF. DNA for the CDR3: TGTGCCAGCAGCTCTTGGGACGGGAAGTTAGAGACCCAGTACTTC.

About this clone: The sample holds other DNA sequences that translate to the same CDR3. The genes are TRBV6-5 and TRBJ2-1; TRBD1 might be the D (6 bases). The CDR3 covers 13 residues. The V and J ends lost 5 bases and 6 bases respectively, with 11 bases between them. Germline V CDR1 and CDR2: MNHEY, SVGAGI. The CDR3 nucleotides read TGTGCCAGCAGTACAAACAGGGTCAATGAGCAGTTCTTC. This encodes CASSTNRVNEQFF.

This chain connects TRBV9 to TRBJ2-1; D is unresolved. This CDR3 contains 13 residues. Trimming cost V 3 bases and J 9 bases, with 13 bases left between them. Germline assignment: CDR1 SGDLS and CDR2 YYNGEE. The CDR3 coding sequence is TGTGCCAGCAGCGAAACTGGTCCCAGTGAGCAGTTCTTC. The encoded protein is CASSETGPSEQFF.

This rearrangement joins TRBV7-9 to TRBJ1-1; no clear D gene. This CDR3 is built from 11 residues. V dropped 8 bases and J dropped 11 bases, with 15 bases sitting between them. CDR1 is SEHNR, CDR2 FQNEAQ, per germline (reference sequence). The DNA of the CDR3 is TGTGCCAGCCGGGGTGGTGGTGCTGCTTTCTTT. Its translation: CASRGGGAAFF.

The genes are TRBV30 and TRBJ2-3, with D hard to call. Trimming took off 0 bases at V and 1 base at J, with 11 bases between the two ends. The germline gives CDR1 GTSNPN, CDR2 SVGIG (reference sequence). CDR3 length: 15 amino acids. CDR3 in amino acids: CAWSVLRAGTDTQYF. DNA of the CDR3: TGTGCCTGGAGTGTACTAAGGGCGGGCACAGATACGCAGTATTTT.

The gene calls are TRBV5-8 and TRBJ2-3; D is tentatively TRBD1 or TRBD2 (5 bases each). The CDR3 sequence is 17 residues long. Germline CDR1 SGHTS, CDR2 YDEGEE. V shed 0 bases and J shed 5 bases, with 19 bases lying between them. The CDR3 spells CASSLANLIQRGDTQYF. The CDR3 DNA sequence: TGTGCCAGCAGCTTGGCCAACTTGATTCAGAGGGGAGATACGCAGTATTTT.